This TCR beta chain was retrieved from a study of post-analysis software for immune sequencing data. Every TCR beta cDNA library bore unique molecular identifiers. TCRdb reprocessed the PCR reads via MiXCR and lists one record per CDR3 protein. Of over 700,000 distinct CDR3 sequences listed, 30% are singletons. Study-level points and caveats: Patients showed TRBV5-6, TRBV5-1 and TRBV20-1 among five TRBV segments more frequent than in controls. Multiple sclerosis was associated with a significant reduction in normalized Chao1 diversity relative to controls.

V was cut by 6 bases and J by 1 base, with 16 bases left in between. This CDR3 spans 14 amino acids. Germline V gene sequence: CDR1 DFQATT, CDR2 SNEGSKA (reference sequence). This clonotype was observed many times. No antigen is known for it. This TCR was sampled from a girl between 5 and 17 years old with multiple sclerosis. The sequenced sample consisted of blood. J is TRBJ2-7 and V is TRBV20-1, with D tentatively TRBD1 or TRBD2 (5 bases each). CDR3 residues: CSAWDESESYEQYF. CDR3 nucleotide sequence: TGCAGTGCCTGGGACGAATCGGAATCCTACGAGCAGTACTTC.